This T cell receptor (beta chain) was sequenced in a study of PD-L1 blockade in urothelial cancer. Background on the study: Patients took up atezolizumab in the mid-2010s at 1,200 mg intravenously every 3 weeks.

The cohort comprised individuals with locally advanced or metastatic urothelial carcinoma. This CDR3 region has 15 residues. The germline V gene encodes CDR1 SGHAT and CDR2 FQNNGV. Germline trimming cut 1 base from V and 4 bases from J; bases unmatched to any gene: 2. The method was immunoSEQ multiplex PCR; TCRdb's version includes in-frame clones alone and lacks a portion of them. The sample carries about 39,000 clones, around 89% recorded once. The chain couples TRBV11-2 to TRBJ2-1; 9 nucleotides align to TRBD2. The TCR was taken from a man aged 55 to 70 with urothelial cancer. The source was PBMCs, collected around atezolizumab (anti-PD-L1) treatment. CDR3 in amino acids: CASSLVLAGYNEQFF. CDR3 bases: TGTGCCAGCAGCTTAGTGCTAGCGGGGTACAATGAGCAGTTCTTC.